A selection of T cell receptor beta chains follows, all from one sample in a study of CD4 and CD8 cells across lung adenocarcinoma regions. TCRdb re-derived calls from the PCR reads in MiXCR, one entry per CDR3 protein. The sample has tens of thousands of distinct CDR3 sequences, about half seen once; the top ten hold about half. The sample taken for sequencing was CD8+ T cells from the center of a lung tumor. The receptors originated from a male donor with lung adenocarcinoma. The CD4 and CD8 labels of this study may be unreliable. Both conserved end residues are part of each CDR3. D genes are given only for firm matches. Not every row has a clone size; where given, it reads once, few, many or a size class.

>16|TRBJ2-5|TRBV6-5|.|.
TGTGCCAGCAGTTACTCCCCCGTGAAGGCTCAAGAGACCCAGTACTTC
CASSYSPVKAQETQYF
>14|TRBJ2-7|TRBV27|TRBD2|.
TGTGCCAGCCTTGAAAAGGCGGGGGCCTACGAGCAGTACTTC
CASLEKAGAYEQYF
>15|TRBJ2-3|TRBV6-5|.|.
TGTGCCAGCAGTTACGGGACACGCGTCCCAGAGACGCAGTATTTC
CASSYGTRVPETQYF
>15|TRBJ2-5|TRBV6-1|.|.
TGTGCCAGGGGGTACGGGGGAGCCGTCCCAGAGACCCAGTACTTC
CARGYGGAVPETQYF
>13|TRBJ2-3|TRBV11-2|.|many
TGTGCCAGCAGCACCGGGATGAAATATACGCAGTATTTT
CASSTGMKYTQYF
>15|TRBJ2-1|TRBV6-1|TRBD2|few
TGTGCCAGCAACCGCGGGACTAGCGGCTACAATGAGCAGTTCTTC
CASNRGTSGYNEQFF
>15|TRBJ2-5|TRBV5-1|.|.
TGCGCCAGCAGCGTTAACGACAGGCGCCAAGAGACCCAGTACTTC
CASSVNDRRQETQYF
>15|TRBJ2-2|TRBV6-1|TRBD2|few
TGTGCCAGCAGTGAAGCGGCGGGAGAGGCCGGGGAGCTGTTTTTT
CASSEAAGEAGELFF
>13|TRBJ2-7|TRBV10-2|TRBD1|.
TGCGCCAGCAGTACAGGGGTTTCCTACGAGCAGTACTTC
CASSTGVSYEQYF
>14|TRBJ2-3|TRBV5-6|TRBD2|many
TGTGCCAGCAGCTTAGCGGGAGCGGGAGATACGCAGTATTTT
CASSLAGAGDTQYF
>17|TRBJ2-7|TRBV6-8|TRBD2|.
TGTGCCAGCCCCGGACTAGCGGGGCCCATAAGCTCCTACGAGCAGTACTTC
CASPGLAGPISSYEQYF
>14|TRBJ2-5|TRBV6-2/TRBV6-3|.|many
TGTGCCAGCAGTTACGCGACGCCTCAAGAGACCCAGTACTTC
CASSYATPQETQYF
>16|TRBJ2-4|TRBV19|.|.
TGTGCCAGTAGTGAACAGGACCTTATAGCCAAAAACATTCAGTACTTC
CASSEQDLIAKNIQYF
>13|TRBJ2-7|TRBV20-1|.|.
TGCAGTGCTAGAAGGGGAGTCTACAATGAGCAGTACTTC
CSARRGVYNEQYF
>15|TRBJ2-1|TRBV4-2|TRBD2|few
TGTGCCAGCAGCCCGGGACTAGCGGGAGGGGGAGAGCAGTTCTTC
CASSPGLAGGGEQFF
>18|TRBJ2-4|TRBV10-1|TRBD2|.
TGCGCCAGCAGGCCAGGACTAGCGGGGGGGAGAGCCAAAGATACGCAGTATTTC
CASRPGLAGGRAKDTQYF
>14|TRBJ2-7|TRBV23-1|TRBD1|.
TGCGCCAGCAAAGGCGACAGGGGGGCCTACGAGCAGTACTTC
CASKGDRGAYEQYF
>13|TRBJ2-1|TRBV28|.|.
TGTGCCAGCACTATTGATACTAGAGGTGAGCAGTTCTTC
CASTIDTRGEQFF
>17|TRBJ2-3|TRBV4-1|TRBD2|.
TGCGCCAGCAGCCAAGTCTTCTGGCGGGAGGCCAAAAACACGCAGTACTTT
CASSQVFWREAKNTQYF
>13|TRBJ2-5|TRBV6-5|.|medium-sized
TGTGCCAGCCGGGAGCCAGGCGTACAGACCCAGTACTTC
CASREPGVQTQYF
>12|TRBJ2-3|TRBV4-2|.|.
TGTGCCAGCAGCCAAACCACAGATACGCAGTATTTT
CASSQTTDTQYF
>16|TRBJ2-3|TRBV6-1|TRBD1|many
TGTGCCAGCAGTGAAAGGGACAGGGGAAGCACAGATACGCAGTATTTT
CASSERDRGSTDTQYF
>15|TRBJ2-3|TRBV7-2|TRBD2|.
TGTGCCAGCAGCTTACTGGCGGGAGTTTACAATGCGCAGTTTTTT
CASSLLAGVYNAQFF
>15|TRBJ2-3|TRBV6-1|.|once
TGTGCCAGTTGGGGGGCGCGCGGAGCCACAGATATGCAGTATTTC
CASWGARGATDMQYF
>14|TRBJ2-3|TRBV20-1|.|.
TGCGGTGCCCAGGGACTCGTCCCCACAGATACGCAGTATTTT
CGAQGLVPTDTQYF
>13|TRBJ2-1|TRBV6-5|.|medium-sized
TGTGCCAGCAGTTACGGACGCTACAATGAGCAGTTCTTC
CASSYGRYNEQFF
>14|TRBJ2-5|TRBV27|TRBD2|.
TGTGCCGGCAGCGGGGCATTAGCCAAAGACATCCAGTACTTC
CAGSGALAKDIQYF
>16|TRBJ2-3|TRBV6-1|.|.
TGTGCGAGCAGTGAAAGGGAGAGGGGAGGCACAGACACGCAGTATTTT
CASSERERGGTDTQYF
>15|TRBJ2-3|TRBV10-1|.|.
TGCGCCGCGAGTGACGGGGGGCGGGCTCAAGAGACGCAGTATTTC
CAASDGGRAQETQYF
>16|TRBJ2-3|TRBV27|.|.
TGTCCCTGCCGCGTATCGGTGCTACGAGCGGAAGATACTCAGTATTTT
CPCRVSVLRAEDTQYF
>14|TRBJ2-5|TRBV10-2|.|.
TGCGCGGGCAGTGAGAGCGGGCGCACAGAGACGCAGTACTTC
CAGSESGRTETQYF
>16|TRBJ2-1|TRBV3-1|TRBD2|.
TGTGCCAGCAGCCGGACTAGCGGGAGGAAGTACAATGAGCAGTTCTTC
CASSRTSGRKYNEQFF